This T cell receptor (beta chain) was obtained from a study of T-cell memory formation after mild COVID-19. Study summary: There were largely donor-specific TCR clusters. Overall study findings and caveats: Within pre-infection memory, some responding clones were found, suggesting cross-reactive memory joined. Mostly located in CM and EM were contracting CD4+ clones, with contracting CD8+ clones located in EMRA.

This CDR3 has 17 residues. J gave up 0 bases and V 2 bases, and 7 bases lay outside the gene matches. Germline CDR1 SGHRS, CDR2 YFSETQ. From the 5' RACE reads, TCRdb called clonotypes with MiXCR, one entry per CDR3 protein. Here the sample spans hundreds of thousands of distinct CDR3 sequences, roughly a sixth being singletons. A note on this clonotype: Its cognate antigen is unknown.

Sequenced: PBMCs or a T cell subset sorted from them (not recorded which). The gene calls are TRBV5-1 and TRBJ1-3, with 8 bases that match TRBD1. The TCR originated in an adult woman who had mild COVID-19 (a few samples of this study predate the infection). Cell type and time point are not known. The CDR3 coding sequence is TGCGCCAGCAGCTTAACCGGGACAGGCGGCTCTGGAAACACCATATATTTT. Protein product: CASSLTGTGGSGNTIYF.